The source of this TCR beta chain is a study of OX40 agonist ivuxolimab in advanced cancers. Across the study: A mean age of around 63 years, range about 20 to 85, was recorded, and more than 80% were male. Study-level results: Among the lowest levels of clonal expansion were found in partial responders at 0.1-3.0 mg/kg.

As concerns this clone: Its antigen is undetermined.

Produced via immunoSEQ multiplex PCR; TCRdb's table is partial and in-frame only. The sample has roughly 80,000 clones; 90% to 95% are singletons. V was cut by 4 bases and J by 6 bases, with 11 bases left in between. Germline V gene lookup returns CDR1 SGHDT and CDR2 YYEEEE. CDR3 size: 13 residues. The receptor's source is an adult with an advanced solid tumor such as melanoma, head and neck, liver or kidney cancer. The specimen comprised CD4+ or CD8+ T cells sorted from blood, sampled in a trial of the OX40 agonist ivuxolimab. The gene calls are TRBV5-6 and TRBJ1-5; the D gene is possibly TRBD1 (5 bases). As DNA, the CDR3 is TGTGCCAGCAGCCTATGGGGGGGTCAGCCCCAGCATTTT. Amino acid sequence: CASSLWGGQPQHF.